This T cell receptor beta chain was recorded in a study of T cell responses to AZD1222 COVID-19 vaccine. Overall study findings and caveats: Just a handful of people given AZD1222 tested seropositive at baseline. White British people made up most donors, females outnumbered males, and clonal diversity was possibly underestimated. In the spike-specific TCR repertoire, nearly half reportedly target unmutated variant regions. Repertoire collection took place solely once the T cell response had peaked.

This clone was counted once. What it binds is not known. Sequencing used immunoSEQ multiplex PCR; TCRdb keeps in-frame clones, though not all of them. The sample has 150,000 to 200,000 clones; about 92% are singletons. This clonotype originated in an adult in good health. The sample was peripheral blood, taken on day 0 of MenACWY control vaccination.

The CDR3 DNA reads as TGTGCCAGTACCATAAGGACGGGACCCATGAACACCGGGGAGCTGTTTTTT. This sequence encodes CASTIRTGPMNTGELFF. The chain has TRBV19 and TRBJ2-2, with D tentatively TRBD1 or TRBD2 (5 bases each). The germline CDR1 and CDR2 sequences are LNHDA and SQIVND (reference sequence). This CDR3 has 17 residues. Trimming cost V 7 bases and J 1 base, with 19 bases left between them.